The 22 T cell receptor beta chains below come from one sample, sequenced in a study of shared clonotypes between healthy human individuals. Naive CD8 populations comprised CD45RO-negative cells positively selected for CCR7, excluding terminally differentiated effector memory CD45RA+ cells. Method: immunoSEQ multiplex PCR; TCRdb's copy keeps in-frame clones and lacks some. In the table there are about 820,000 clones, 80% to 95% of which are singletons. The sequenced sample was naive CD8+ T cells sorted from blood. The receptors come from a man under 40 in good health.

The chain links TRBV7-9 to TRBJ2-7, with TRBD1 identical over 7 bases. V lost 4 bases to trimming and J lost 2 bases; unmatched junction nucleotides: 11. The CDR3 totals 16 residues. CDR1 and CDR2 (germline): SEHNR, FQNEAQ (reference sequence). The CDR3 loop reads CASSSPSRGQTYEQYF. The CDR3 DNA reads as TGTGCCAGCAGCTCACCTAGTAGGGGACAGACCTACGAGCAGTACTTC.

The J gene is TRBJ2-1, the V gene TRBV28; D gene uncertain. V was shortened by 4 bases and J by 5 bases, with 12 bases between the two germline ends. Germline CDR1 and CDR2: MDHEN and SYDVKM. The CDR3 sequence is 14 residues long. CDR3 in amino acids: CASSSAVAHNEQFF. The CDR3 DNA reads as TGTGCCAGCAGTTCGGCCGTTGCGCACAATGAGCAGTTCTTC.

This sequence joins TRBV28 and TRBJ2-2; D is uncertain. Germline values: CDR1 MDHEN, CDR2 SYDVKM. Trimming pared 5 bases from V and 5 bases from J, leaving 6 bases between. This CDR3 is 12 amino acids long. The CDR3 reads CASSEVTGELFF. The CDR3, as DNA: TGTGCCAGCAGTGAGGTTACCGGGGAGCTGTTTTTT.

Note on this clone: The germline gene is not matched at one end of the junction; a read error may be the cause. Other DNA sequences in this specimen translate into the identical CDR3. V is TRBV2 and J is TRBJ2-7; D remains unclear. CDR1 SNHLY and CDR2 FYNNEI come from the germline V gene. This CDR3 region has 14 residues. The CDR3: CASTDLESSYEQYF. CDR3 bases: TGTGCCAGCACCGACTTGGAAAGCTCCTACGAGCAATACTTC.

Note on this clone: This same CDR3 is encoded by further DNA sequences in the sample. The rearrangement uses TRBV5-1 and TRBJ2-7; 7 bases align to TRBD1. Germline CDR1 SGHRS, CDR2 YFSETQ. The CDR3 totals 14 residues. With V trimmed by 0 bases and J by 1 base, 1 base remained unmatched. DNA for the CDR3: TGCGCCAGCAGCTTGGTACAGGGGTCCTACGAGCAGTACTTC. Protein sequence: CASSLVQGSYEQYF.

The J gene is TRBJ1-4, the V gene TRBV19; 9 nucleotides line up with TRBD1. The germline gives CDR1 LNHDA, CDR2 SQIVND (reference sequence). V was pared by 3 bases and J by 11 bases, with 4 bases of the junction left unmatched. This CDR3 comprises 13 residues. The CDR3 DNA follows: TGTGCCAGTAGTATGGGGACAGGGTCGAAACTGTTTTTT. It codes for CASSMGTGSKLFF.

The chain uses TRBV10-3 and TRBJ2-1; 7 bases map to TRBD1. The length of the CDR3 is 16 residues. The trim removed 0 bases at V and 9 bases at J, leaving 11 bases unmatched. Germline values: CDR1 ENHRY, CDR2 SYGVKD. CDR3 sequence (DNA): TGTGCCATCAGTGAGTCAAGAGACAGGGTTAGAGGTGAGCAGTTCTTC. Translating gives CAISESRDRVRGEQFF.

This sequence joins TRBV19 and TRBJ2-2; tentative D call: TRBD1 (6 bases). Germline V CDR1 and CDR2: LNHDA, SQIVND (reference sequence). The CDR3 loop spans 15 amino acids. The V gene lost 2 bases and the J gene lost 3 bases, with 10 bases spanning the gap. CDR3 residues: CASSILGQHTGELFF. CDR3 bases: TGTGCCAGTAGTATATTAGGACAGCACACCGGGGAGCTGTTTTTT. The full variable domain, with the rest looked up from reference TRBV19 and TRBJ2-2, is DGGITQSPKYLFRKEGQNVTLSCEQNLNHDAMYWYRQDPGQGLRLIYYSQIVNDFQKGDIAEGYSVSREKKESFPLTVTSAQKNPTAFYLCASSILGQHTGELFFGEGSRLTVL.

The V call is TRBV6-5, the J call TRBJ2-2; D is unclear. Germline CDR1 and CDR2: MNHEY and SVGAGI. The length of the CDR3 is 14 residues. V lost 5 bases, J lost 2 bases, and 9 bases lay in between. The CDR3 DNA follows: TGTGCCAGCAGTATACTACTCAACACCGGGGAGCTGTTTTTT. Translation: CASSILLNTGELFF.

The genes are TRBV7-3 and TRBJ1-1, with 8 nucleotides matching TRBD1. This CDR3 has 15 residues. V gave up 5 bases and J gave up 7 bases; unmatched junction bases: 12. Germline CDR1 reads SGHTA; CDR2 reads FQGTGA. CDR3 nucleotides: TGTGCCAGCAGCGCCAGCGGCGGACAGGGAATTGAAGCTTTCTTT. Translation: CASSASGGQGIEAFF. Together with reference TRBV7-3 and TRBJ1-1, the CDR3 gives the full variable domain: GAGVSQTPSNKVTEKGKYVELRCDPISGHTALYWYRQSLGQGPEFLIYFQGTGAADDSGLPNDRFFAVRPEGSVSTLKIQRTERGDSAVYLCASSASGGQGIEAFFGQGTRLTVV.

This clone came up once. DNA of the CDR3: TGTGCCAGCAGTTTATCGCTGATAGCAATAACCGGGGAGCTGTTTTTT. The encoded protein is CASSLSLIAITGELFF. The chain couples TRBV27 to TRBJ2-2; D not resolved. The V and J ends lost 0 bases and 5 bases respectively, with 13 bases between them. The germline V gene encodes CDR1 MNHEY and CDR2 SMNVEV (reference sequence). This CDR3 region has 16 residues.

This chain links TRBV7-8 with TRBJ1-1; D is undetermined. The germline V gene has CDR1 SGHVS and CDR2 FQNEAQ. The CDR3 has 12 residues. The ends were cut back, 1 base at V and 10 bases at J, with 10 bases in the middle. Here the CDR3 reads CASSLGRLGAFF. The CDR3 bases are TGTGCCAGCAGCTTAGGGAGGCTGGGAGCTTTCTTT.

Here the CDR3 DNA reads TGTGCCAGCAGCCGTGGAGGGCCCGGCACAGATACGCAGTATTTT. Protein sequence: CASSRGGPGTDTQYF. The rearrangement uses TRBV27 and TRBJ2-3; D perhaps matches TRBD2 (6 bases). V dropped 6 bases and J dropped 1 base, with 14 bases sitting between them. The CDR3 length is 15 residues. Germline-derived CDR1 and CDR2 are MNHEY and SMNVEV (reference sequence).

The chain uses TRBV5-6 and TRBJ2-1; 11 bases are a match to TRBD1. This CDR3 contains 15 residues. With V trimmed by 4 bases and J by 6 bases, 6 bases remained unmatched. Per germline, CDR1 SGHDT and CDR2 YYEEEE. Here the CDR3 DNA reads TGTGCCAGCAGCATCGGGACAGGGGGTGTCAATGAGCAGTTCTTC. Protein product: CASSIGTGGVNEQFF.

As concerns this clone: The same CDR3 arises from other DNA sequences in this sample as well. The V call is TRBV19, the J call TRBJ2-7; a possible D gene is TRBD1 (6 bases). From germline, CDR1 is LNHDA and CDR2 SQIVND (reference sequence). V shed 4 bases and J shed 3 bases, with 7 bases lying between them. CDR3 length: 12 amino acids. CDR3 in amino acids: CASSTDSYEQYF. The DNA for the CDR3 is TGTGCCAGTAGTACGGACAGCTACGAGCAGTACTTC.

The V gene is TRBV7-8, the J gene TRBJ1-2; the D is unclear. Germline V gene sequence: CDR1 SGHVS, CDR2 FQNEAQ. The CDR3 consists of 14 residues. Trimming shortened V by 0 bases and J by 4 bases, and 9 bases separated the two germline ends. Here the CDR3 DNA reads TGTGCCAGCAGCTTAGCTTCAGCAACCTATGGCTACACCTTC. It encodes CASSLASATYGYTF. The whole variable domain, filled in from reference TRBV7-8 and TRBJ1-2, reads GAGVSQSPRYKVAKRGQDVALRCDPISGHVSLFWYQQALGQGPEFLTYFQNEAQLDKSGLPSDRFFAERPEGSVSTLKIQRTQQEDSAVYLCASSLASATYGYTFGSGTRLTVV.

The V gene is TRBV6-6, the J gene TRBJ2-1; D remains unclear. Trimming cost V 6 bases and J 1 base, with 10 bases left between them. The germline V gene has CDR1 MNHNY and CDR2 SVGAGI (reference sequence). The CDR3 has 14 residues. CDR3 bases: TGTGCCAGCAGGGGCTTAGGATCCTACAATGAGCAGTTCTTC. This encodes CASRGLGSYNEQFF.

The chain is built from TRBV30 and TRBJ2-1, with TRBD2 matching over 8 bases. From germline, CDR1 is GTSNPN and CDR2 SVGIG (reference sequence). The J segment lost 3 bases and the V segment lost 0 bases, leaving 4 bases of the junction unmatched. The CDR3 runs to 15 residues. CDR3 coding DNA: TGTGCCTGGAGTGTCAAAGCGGGGGTCTACAATGAGCAGTTCTTC. It specifies CAWSVKAGVYNEQFF.

This chain links TRBV12-5 with TRBJ2-2; 14 positions match TRBD2. The CDR3 runs to 18 residues. The V and J ends lost 5 bases and 4 bases, in that order; junction bases with no gene match: 9. From germline, CDR1 is LGHNT and CDR2 FRNRAP. The CDR3 coding sequence is TGTGCTAGTGGTCTGGGGACTAGCGGGAGTATAGGCACCGGGGAGCTGTTTTTT. As protein: CASGLGTSGSIGTGELFF.

The chain joins TRBV5-1 to TRBJ1-2; 8 nucleotides match TRBD1. Germline V gene lookup returns CDR1 SGHRS and CDR2 YFSETQ. The CDR3 loop spans 16 amino acids. J was trimmed by 5 bases and V by 0 bases; bases with no gene match: 9. DNA for the CDR3: TGCGCCAGCAGCTTGGAAGGACAGGGCAGAAGGTATGGCTACACCTTC. Translation: CASSLEGQGRRYGYTF.

The chain recombines TRBV7-9 with TRBJ1-5; the D gene is possibly TRBD1 (6 bases). Between the trimmed V and J ends, which lost 10 bases and 8 bases, there was a span of 18 bases. From germline, CDR1 is SEHNR and CDR2 FQNEAQ (reference sequence). This CDR3 spans 13 amino acids. CDR3 nucleotide sequence: TGTGCCATAAGCGGGGGCGGAGGTAAGCCCCAGCATTTT. Translating it yields CAISGGGGKPQHF. Variable domain in full (rest from reference TRBV7-9 and TRBJ1-5): DTGVSQNPRHKITKRGQNVTFRCDPISEHNRLYWYRQTLGQGPEFLTYFQNEAQLEKSRLLSDRFSAERPKGSFSTLEIQRTEQGDSAMYLCAISGGGGKPQHFGDGTRLSIL.

The chain combines TRBV2 with TRBJ2-7; no definite D call. The V end lost 8 bases, the J end lost 5 bases, and 7 bases lay between the germline ends. The CDR3 length is 10 residues. The germline V gene has CDR1 SNHLY and CDR2 FYNNEI. The CDR3 spells CASGRNEQYF. CDR3 bases: TGTGCCAGCGGTCGTAACGAGCAGTACTTC.